This T cell receptor (beta chain) was retrieved from a study of T cell changes during pregnancy in multiple sclerosis. TCRdb's copy holds only in-frame clones and misses some; the assay was immunoSEQ multiplex PCR. Among just under 60,000 clones listed, 80% to 95% were seen once. V lost 7 bases and J lost 2, with 11 bases in between. CDR1 is SNHLY, CDR2 FYNNEI, per germline. This CDR3 region has 13 residues. Sequenced here: peripheral blood, sampled in the first trimester of pregnancy. The origin of this receptor is a female donor with multiple sclerosis, enrolled in a pregnancy study. The gene calls are TRBV2 and TRBJ1-1; D call uncertain. CDR3 coding DNA: TGTGCCAGCAATCGAGAGGGAAACACTGAAGCTTTCTTT. Translation gives CASNREGNTEAFF.